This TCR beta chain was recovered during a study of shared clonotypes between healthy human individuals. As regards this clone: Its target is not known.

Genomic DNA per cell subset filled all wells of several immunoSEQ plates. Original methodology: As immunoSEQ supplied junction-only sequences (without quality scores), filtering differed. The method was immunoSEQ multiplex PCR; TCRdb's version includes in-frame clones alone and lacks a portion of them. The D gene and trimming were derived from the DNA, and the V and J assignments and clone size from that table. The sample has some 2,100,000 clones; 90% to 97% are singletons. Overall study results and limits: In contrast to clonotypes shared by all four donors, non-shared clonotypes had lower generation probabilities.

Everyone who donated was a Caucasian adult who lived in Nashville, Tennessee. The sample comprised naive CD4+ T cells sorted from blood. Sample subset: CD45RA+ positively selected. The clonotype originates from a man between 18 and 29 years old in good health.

This CDR3 reads CASRDREYNEQFF. The CDR3 region has the DNA TGCGCCAGCAGGGACAGGGAGTACAATGAGCAGTTCTTC. This sequence joins TRBV10-2 and TRBJ2-1; 8 nucleotides match TRBD1. The germline V gene has CDR1 WSHSY and CDR2 SAAADI. The length of the CDR3 is 13 residues. The J segment lost 4 bases and the V segment lost 6 bases, leaving 2 bases of the junction unmatched.